This T cell receptor beta chain was identified during a study of cytomegalovirus exposure and HLA in healthy donors. Across the study: The 90 to 150 validation repertoires used a platform that matched the one used for the roughly 650 first-cohort repertoires, as a later analysis reported.

The study's findings and limits: The study flagged some 170 TCR beta chains as cytomegalovirus-associated. In vitro, a few CMV-associated chains proved specific for CMV antigens.

Remarks on this clone: Antigen specificity is unknown.

The donors were members of the roughly 130-subject validation cohort (separate from the roughly 670-subject first cohort). Trimming stripped 1 base from V and 6 bases from J, with 15 bases between. Germline V gene sequence: CDR1 MNHEY, CDR2 SVGAGI. The CDR3 is 15 residues long. TCRdb keeps only in-frame clones here, not all; method: immunoSEQ multiplex PCR. The sample shows 110,000 or so clones, approximately 89% of them seen only once. The V call is TRBV6-5, the J call TRBJ1-1; unclear D gene. The TCR was taken from a man aged 18-30 years in good health and CMV-seronegative. Source material: PBMCs. The CDR3 region is CASSYFGRTNAEAFF. CDR3 bases: TGTGCCAGCAGTTACTTCGGGAGAACTAACGCTGAAGCTTTCTTT.